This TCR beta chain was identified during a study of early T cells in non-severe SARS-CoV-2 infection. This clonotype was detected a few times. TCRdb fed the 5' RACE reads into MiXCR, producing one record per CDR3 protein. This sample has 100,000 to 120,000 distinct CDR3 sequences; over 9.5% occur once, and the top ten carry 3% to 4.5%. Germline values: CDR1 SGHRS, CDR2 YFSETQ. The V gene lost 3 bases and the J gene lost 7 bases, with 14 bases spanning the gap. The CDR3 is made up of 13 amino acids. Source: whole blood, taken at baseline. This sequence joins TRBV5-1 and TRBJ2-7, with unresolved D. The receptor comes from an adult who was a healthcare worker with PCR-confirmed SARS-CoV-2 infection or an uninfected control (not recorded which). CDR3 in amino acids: CASSSTDGAEQYF. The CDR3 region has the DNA TGCGCCAGCAGCTCGACGGACGGAGCTGAGCAGTACTTC.